This T cell receptor (beta chain) was recovered during a study of cytomegalovirus exposure and HLA in healthy donors. Germline-derived CDR1 and CDR2 are SGHRS and YFSETQ. Losses at the gene ends were 0 bases for V and 6 bases for J; bases not matched to a gene: 17. This CDR3 is 18 amino acids long. Study-wide results and limits: Being productive about 90% or about 30% of the time was typical of most TCR beta V segments in an earlier analysis.

Only one count was recorded for this clone. Its antigen remains unknown. Primers: 60 Vbeta forward and 13 Jbeta reverse. Methods used by the authors: Later reanalysis found approximately 76 million unique TCR beta chains, around 10 million of them shared. Using immunoSEQ multiplex PCR, the repertoire was profiled, and TCRdb retains in-frame clones only, with some absent. That table furnishes V, J and clone size, whereas the DNA furnished D and trimming. Here the sample spans approximately 140,000 clones, 81% being singletons. Sequenced material: PBMCs. The V call is TRBV5-1, the J call TRBJ1-2; 7 nucleotides agree with TRBD1. This TCR came from a man between 18 and 35 years old in good health and CMV-seronegative. The CDR3 region is CASSLASKQGSTFNGYTF. As DNA, the CDR3 is TGCGCCAGCAGCTTGGCTTCCAAACAGGGGTCGACGTTCAATGGCTACACCTTC.